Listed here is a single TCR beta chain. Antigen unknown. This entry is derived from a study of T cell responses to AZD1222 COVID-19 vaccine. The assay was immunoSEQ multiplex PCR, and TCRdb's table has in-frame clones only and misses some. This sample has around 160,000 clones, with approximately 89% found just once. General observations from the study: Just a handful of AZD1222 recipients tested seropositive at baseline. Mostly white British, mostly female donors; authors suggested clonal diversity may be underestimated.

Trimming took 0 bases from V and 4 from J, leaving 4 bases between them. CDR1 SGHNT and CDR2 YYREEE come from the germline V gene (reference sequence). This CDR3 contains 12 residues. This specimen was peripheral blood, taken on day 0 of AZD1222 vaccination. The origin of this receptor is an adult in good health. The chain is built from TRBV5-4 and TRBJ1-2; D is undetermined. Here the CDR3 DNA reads TGTGCCAGCAGCTTGGCCAGCTATGGCTACACCTTC. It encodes CASSLASYGYTF.